Below, one T cell receptor (beta chain) is given with its context. Its antigen is still unknown. The sample comes from a study of CD8 T cells in Susac syndrome. Random hexamers primed reverse transcription of about 0.45 to 1 ug RNA. TCRdb re-analysed the immunoSEQ multiplex PCR reads in MiXCR, keeping a single row per CDR3 protein. Here the sample spans around 200,000 distinct CDR3 sequences, approximately 95% being singletons. Study findings and constraints: Susac syndrome CD8+ repertoires were clonally expanded, most strongly in CD8+ TEMRA cells.

The CDR3 covers 14 residues. Germline V CDR1 and CDR2: SEHNR, FQNEAQ (reference sequence). Trimming left V 8 bases short and J 5 bases short, with 18 bases between. This TCR was recovered from a human donor with Susac syndrome. Sequenced input: CD8+ T cells from PBMCs. The gene calls are TRBV7-9 and TRBJ2-5; no reliable D call. The DNA of the CDR3 is TGTGCCAGCGGCCATCTCAAGGTGGGGGAGACCCAGTACTTC. Amino acids: CASGHLKVGETQYF.